The 3 T cell receptor beta chains below come from one sample, sequenced in a study of OX40 agonist ivuxolimab in advanced cancers. Some clones are missing from TCRdb's copy, which holds only in-frame ones; the method was immunoSEQ multiplex PCR. The profile shows approximately 63,000 clones, approximately 92% of them singletons. The source was CD4+ or CD8+ T cells sorted from blood, collected in a trial of the OX40 agonist ivuxolimab. Receptors originate from an adult with an advanced solid tumor such as melanoma, head and neck, liver or kidney cancer.

The rearrangement uses TRBV7-6 and TRBJ1-2, with TRBD1 as a possible D gene (5 bases). The CDR3 runs 15 residues. Germline loops: CDR1 SGHVS, CDR2 FNYEAQ. With 4 bases removed from V and 6 bases from J, the gap between germline ends came to 18 bases. DNA of the CDR3: TGTGCCAGCAGCTCAGGGACGATACCGAGCGATGGCTACACCTTC. It translates to CASSSGTIPSDGYTF.

The chain couples TRBV2 to TRBJ1-2, with 8 bases fitting TRBD1. V lost 4 bases and J lost 2; bases outside the gene matches: 9. The germline CDR1 and CDR2 sequences are SNHLY and FYNNEI. This CDR3 has 16 amino acids. The CDR3 sequence: CASSVARGRLNYGYTF. The CDR3 coding sequence is TGTGCCAGCAGTGTTGCCAGGGGGCGTCTGAACTATGGCTACACCTTC.

The chain uses TRBV14 and TRBJ2-7, with D hard to call. Trimming took 4 bases from V and 3 from J, leaving 10 bases between them. This CDR3 comprises 13 residues. Germline V gives CDR1 SGHDN, CDR2 FVKESK. CDR3 sequence (DNA): TGTGCCAGCAGCCCGGTGAACCACTACGAGCAGTACTTC. Protein: CASSPVNHYEQYF. The full variable domain, its missing parts supplied by reference TRBV14 and TRBJ2-7, is EAGVTQFPSHSVIEKGQTVTLRCDPISGHDNLYWYRRVMGKEIKFLLHFVKESKQDESGMPNNRFLAERTGGTYSTLKVQPAELEDSGVYFCASSPVNHYEQYFGPGTRLTVT.